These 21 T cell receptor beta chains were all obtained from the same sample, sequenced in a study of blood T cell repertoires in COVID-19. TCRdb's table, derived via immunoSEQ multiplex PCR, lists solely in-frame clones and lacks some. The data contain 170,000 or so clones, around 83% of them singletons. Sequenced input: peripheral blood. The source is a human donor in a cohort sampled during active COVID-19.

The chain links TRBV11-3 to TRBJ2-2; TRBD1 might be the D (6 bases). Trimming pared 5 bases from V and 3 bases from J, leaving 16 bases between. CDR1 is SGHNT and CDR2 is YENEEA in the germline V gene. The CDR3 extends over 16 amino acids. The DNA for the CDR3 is TGTGCCAGCAGCCCGAGCCAGGGGCCCGACACCGGGGAGCTGTTTTTT. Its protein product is CASSPSQGPDTGELFF.

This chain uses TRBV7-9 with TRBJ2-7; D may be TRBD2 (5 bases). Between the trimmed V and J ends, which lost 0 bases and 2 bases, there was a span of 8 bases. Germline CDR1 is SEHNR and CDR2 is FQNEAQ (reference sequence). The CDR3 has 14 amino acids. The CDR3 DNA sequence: TGTGCCAGCAGCTTAGCTAGCGCACCCTACGAGCAGTACTTC. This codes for CASSLASAPYEQYF.

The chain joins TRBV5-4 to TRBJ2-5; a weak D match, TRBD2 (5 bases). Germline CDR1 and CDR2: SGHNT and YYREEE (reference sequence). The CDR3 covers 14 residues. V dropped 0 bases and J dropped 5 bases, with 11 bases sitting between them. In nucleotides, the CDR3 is TGTGCCAGCAGCTTGGTATTGGGCGGGGAGACCCAGTACTTC. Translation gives CASSLVLGGETQYF.

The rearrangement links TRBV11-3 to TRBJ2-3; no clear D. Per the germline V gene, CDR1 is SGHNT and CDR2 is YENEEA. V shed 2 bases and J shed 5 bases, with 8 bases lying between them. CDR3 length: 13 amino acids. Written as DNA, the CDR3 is TGTGCCAGCAGCTTAAGAGCCGAAGATACGCAGTATTTT. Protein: CASSLRAEDTQYF.

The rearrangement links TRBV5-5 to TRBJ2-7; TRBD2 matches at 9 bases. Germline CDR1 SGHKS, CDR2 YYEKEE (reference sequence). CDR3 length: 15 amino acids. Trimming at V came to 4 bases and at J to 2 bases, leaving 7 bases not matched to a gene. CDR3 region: CASSLLGLATYEQYF. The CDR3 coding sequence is TGTGCCAGCAGCCTTTTGGGACTAGCAACCTACGAGCAGTACTTC.

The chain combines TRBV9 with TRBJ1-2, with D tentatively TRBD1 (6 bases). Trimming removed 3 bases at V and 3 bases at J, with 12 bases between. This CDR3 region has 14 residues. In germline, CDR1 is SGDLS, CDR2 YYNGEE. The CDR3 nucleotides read TGTGCCAGCAGCGCAGATCCAGGGGACTATGGCTACACCTTC. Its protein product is CASSADPGDYGYTF.

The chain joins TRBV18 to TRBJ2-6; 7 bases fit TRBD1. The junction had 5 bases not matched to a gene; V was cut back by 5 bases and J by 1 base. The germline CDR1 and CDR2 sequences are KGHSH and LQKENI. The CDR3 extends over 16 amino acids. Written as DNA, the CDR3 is TGTGCCAGCTCAAGGACAGGTGATTCTGGGGCCAACGTCCTGACTTTC. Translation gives CASSRTGDSGANVLTF. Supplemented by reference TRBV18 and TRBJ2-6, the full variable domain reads NAGVMQNPRHLVRRRGQEARLRCSPMKGHSHVYWYRQLPEEGLKFMVYLQKENIIDESGMPKERFSAEFPKEGPSILRIQQVVRGDSAAYFCASSRTGDSGANVLTFGAGSRLTVL.

The CDR3 here is CASSYRGQLRGEQYF. CDR3 nucleotides: TGTGCCAGCAGTTACCGGGGACAGCTCAGGGGCGAGCAGTACTTC. This chain uses TRBV28 with TRBJ2-7, with 7 bases lining up with TRBD1. From germline, CDR1 is MDHEN and CDR2 SYDVKM. CDR3 size: 15 residues. The V gene end was trimmed by 4 bases and the J gene end by 6 bases; junction bases not matched to a gene: 12.

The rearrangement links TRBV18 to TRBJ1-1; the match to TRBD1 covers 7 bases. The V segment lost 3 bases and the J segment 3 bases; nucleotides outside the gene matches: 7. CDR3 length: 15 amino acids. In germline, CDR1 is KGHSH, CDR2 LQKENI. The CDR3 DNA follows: TGTGCCAGCTCACCGACAGGGCCCGGGGACACTGAAGCTTTCTTT. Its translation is CASSPTGPGDTEAFF.

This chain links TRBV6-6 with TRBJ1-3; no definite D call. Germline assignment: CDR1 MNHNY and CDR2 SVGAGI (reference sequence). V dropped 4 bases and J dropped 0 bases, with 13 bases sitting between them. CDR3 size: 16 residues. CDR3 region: CASSSARTSSGNTIYF. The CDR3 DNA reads TGTGCCAGCAGTTCGGCCAGGACTTCCTCTGGAAACACCATATATTTT.

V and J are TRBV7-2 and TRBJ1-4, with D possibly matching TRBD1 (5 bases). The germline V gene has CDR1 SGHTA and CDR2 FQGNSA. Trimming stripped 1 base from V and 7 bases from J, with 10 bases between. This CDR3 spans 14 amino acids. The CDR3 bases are TGTGCCAGCAGCTTAGTGACAGTCTCTGAAAAACTGTTTTTT. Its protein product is CASSLVTVSEKLFF.

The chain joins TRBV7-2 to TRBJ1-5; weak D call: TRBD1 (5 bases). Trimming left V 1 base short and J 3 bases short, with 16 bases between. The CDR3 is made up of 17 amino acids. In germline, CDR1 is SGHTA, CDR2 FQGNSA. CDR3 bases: TGTGCCAGCAGCTTAGTCCCGCTGACAGACTTCAATCAGCCCCAGCATTTT. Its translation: CASSLVPLTDFNQPQHF.

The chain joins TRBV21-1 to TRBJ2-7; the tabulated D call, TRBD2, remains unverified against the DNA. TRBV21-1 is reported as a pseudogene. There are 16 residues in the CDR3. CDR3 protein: CASRKERGLVSYEQYF. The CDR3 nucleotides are TGTGCCAGCAGAAAAGAGCGGGGCCTCGTTTCCTACGAGCAGTACTTC.

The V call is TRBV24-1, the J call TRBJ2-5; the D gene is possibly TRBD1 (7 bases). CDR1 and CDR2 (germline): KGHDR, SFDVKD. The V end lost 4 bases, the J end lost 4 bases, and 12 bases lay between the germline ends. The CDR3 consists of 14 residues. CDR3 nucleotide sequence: TGTGCCACCAGTGAACACAGGGGAGGAGAGACCCAGTACTTC. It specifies CATSEHRGGETQYF.

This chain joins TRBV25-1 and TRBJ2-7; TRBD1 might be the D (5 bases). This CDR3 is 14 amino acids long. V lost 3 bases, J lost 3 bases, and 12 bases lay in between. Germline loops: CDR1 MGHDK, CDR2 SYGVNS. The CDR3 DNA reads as TGTGCCAGCAGTGACGACATAAGGGGCTACGAGCAGTACTTC. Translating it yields CASSDDIRGYEQYF.

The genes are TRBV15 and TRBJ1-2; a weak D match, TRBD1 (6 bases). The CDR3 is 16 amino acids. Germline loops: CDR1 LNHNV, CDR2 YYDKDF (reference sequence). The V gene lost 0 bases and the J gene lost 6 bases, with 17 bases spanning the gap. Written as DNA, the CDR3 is TGTGCCACCAGCAGAGATACCGCCCAGGGGAGGGATGGCTACACCTTC. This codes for CATSRDTAQGRDGYTF.

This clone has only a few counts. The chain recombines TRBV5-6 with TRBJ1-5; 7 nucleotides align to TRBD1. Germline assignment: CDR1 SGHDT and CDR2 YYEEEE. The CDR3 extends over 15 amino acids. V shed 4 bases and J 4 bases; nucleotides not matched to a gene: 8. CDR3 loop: CASSVTGVGNQPQHF. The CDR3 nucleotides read TGTGCCAGCAGCGTAACAGGGGTTGGAAATCAGCCCCAGCATTTT.

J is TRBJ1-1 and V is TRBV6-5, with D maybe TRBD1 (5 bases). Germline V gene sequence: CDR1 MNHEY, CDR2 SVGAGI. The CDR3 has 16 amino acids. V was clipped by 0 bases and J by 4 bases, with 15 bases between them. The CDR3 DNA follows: TGTGCCAGCAGTTACTCGGTCCCAGGGAGGGTCACTGAAGCTTTCTTT. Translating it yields CASSYSVPGRVTEAFF.

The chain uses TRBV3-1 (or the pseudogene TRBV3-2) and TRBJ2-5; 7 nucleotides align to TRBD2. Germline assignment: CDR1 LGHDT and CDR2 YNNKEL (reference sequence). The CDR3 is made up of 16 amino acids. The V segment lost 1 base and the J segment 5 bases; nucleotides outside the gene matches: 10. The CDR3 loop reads CASSQGVAGTRETQYF. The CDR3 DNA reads TGTGCCAGCAGCCAAGGGGTAGCGGGCACACGGGAGACCCAGTACTTC.

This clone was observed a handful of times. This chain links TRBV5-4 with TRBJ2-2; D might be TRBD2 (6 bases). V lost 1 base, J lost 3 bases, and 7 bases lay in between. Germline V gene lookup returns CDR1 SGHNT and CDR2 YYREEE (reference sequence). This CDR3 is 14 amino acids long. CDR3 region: CASSLRLDTGELFF. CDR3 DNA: TGTGCCAGCAGCTTGCGACTAGACACCGGGGAGCTGTTTTTT.

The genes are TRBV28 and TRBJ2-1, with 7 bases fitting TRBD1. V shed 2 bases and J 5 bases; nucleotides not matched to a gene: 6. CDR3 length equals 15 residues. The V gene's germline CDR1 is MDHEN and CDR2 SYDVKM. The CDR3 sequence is CASSLPWDSHNEQFF. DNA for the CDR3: TGTGCCAGCAGTTTACCGTGGGACAGCCACAATGAGCAGTTCTTC.